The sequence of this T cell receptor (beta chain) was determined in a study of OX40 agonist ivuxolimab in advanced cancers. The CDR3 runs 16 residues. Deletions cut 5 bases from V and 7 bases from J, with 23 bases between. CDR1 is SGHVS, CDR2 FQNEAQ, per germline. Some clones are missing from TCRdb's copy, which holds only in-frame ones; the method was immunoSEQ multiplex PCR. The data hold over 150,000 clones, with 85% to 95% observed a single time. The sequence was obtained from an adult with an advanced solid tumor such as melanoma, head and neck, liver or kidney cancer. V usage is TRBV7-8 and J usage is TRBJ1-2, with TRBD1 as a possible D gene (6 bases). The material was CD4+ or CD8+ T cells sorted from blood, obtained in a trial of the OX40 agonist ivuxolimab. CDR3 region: CASSPQVRGGASGYTF. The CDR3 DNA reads TGTGCCAGCAGCCCCCAGGTGCGTGGGGGCGCGAGTGGCTACACCTTC.